A single sample gave rise to the 20 T cell receptor beta chains below, sequenced in a study of blood T cells in healthy people across ages. Together with a sample-barcoded 5' primer, a J-beta primer mix was included in a second PCR lasting about 7 to 12 cycles. TCRdb fed the 5' RACE reads into MiXCR, producing one record per CDR3 protein. The sample comprises some 1.4 million distinct CDR3 sequences, roughly 40% of which are singletons, and roughly 7.7% rests with the top ten. Sample: blood. These receptors all come from a woman under 30 in good health.

This clonotype was found a few times. The chain employs TRBV20-1 and TRBJ2-4, with TRBD1 identical over 8 bases. Judging by the DNA end, TRBJ2-7 fits better; the J call may be wrong. Per germline, CDR1 DFQATT and CDR2 SNEGSKA (reference sequence). This CDR3 contains 12 residues. DNA for the CDR3: TGCAGTGCCAGGACAGGGCCGGGCGAGCAGTACTTC. It is translated as CSARTGPGEQYF.

This clonotype was observed many times. The J gene is TRBJ1-1, the V gene TRBV5-1; D may be TRBD1 (5 bases). Germline CDR1 is SGHRS and CDR2 is YFSETQ. Trimming removed 0 bases from V and 4 bases from J, with 10 bases in between. The length of the CDR3 is 14 residues. The CDR3 sequence is CASSLEGSGTEAFF. The CDR3 DNA follows: TGCGCCAGCAGCTTGGAGGGGTCGGGCACTGAAGCTTTCTTT.

The chain uses TRBV5-1 and TRBJ1-2; TRBD1 aligns across 10 bases. V lost 3 bases and J lost 8; bases outside the gene matches: 4. Germline V lookup: CDR1 SGHRS, CDR2 YFSETQ. This CDR3 has 13 residues. CDR3 sequence: CASSSTGGWGYTF. CDR3 nucleotide sequence: TGCGCCAGCAGCTCGACAGGGGGCTGGGGCTACACCTTC.

V gene TRBV29-1 combines with J gene TRBJ2-7; 15 positions match TRBD2. V gave up 0 bases and J gave up 4 bases; unmatched junction bases: 7. There are 17 residues in the CDR3. Germline V gene sequence: CDR1 SQVTM, CDR2 ANQGSEA. CDR3 amino acids: CSVEDLSGTSGRYEQYF. In DNA form, the CDR3 reads TGCAGCGTTGAAGATTTATCTGGGACTAGCGGGAGGTACGAGCAGTACTTC.

Concerning this clonotype: A clone one base away is much larger, so this may be a read error. The J gene is TRBJ1-2, the V gene TRBV28; the D is unclear. The V gene's germline CDR1 is MDHEN and CDR2 SYDVKM. The CDR3 covers 13 residues. Trimming shortened V by 10 bases and J by 5 bases, and 17 bases separated the two germline ends. CDR3 in DNA: TGTGCCACCCTGGCGGGTGGTGGATATGGCTACACCTTC. Encoded protein: CATLAGGGYGYTF.

The J gene is TRBJ2-7, the V gene TRBV27; D gene ambiguous. V was clipped by 0 bases and J by 5 bases, with 8 bases between them. The germline CDR1 and CDR2 sequences are MNHEY and SMNVEV (reference sequence). This CDR3 is built from 13 residues. The CDR3 bases are TGTGCCAGCAGTTTATCGGAACAGAACGAGCAGTACTTC. Translated, it gives CASSLSEQNEQYF.

V gene TRBV28 combines with J gene TRBJ2-4; TRBD2 matches at 8 bases. V was clipped by 6 bases and J by 0 bases; unmatched bases: 7. The germline V gene has CDR1 MDHEN and CDR2 SYDVKM. CDR3 size: 16 residues. In nucleotides, the CDR3 is TGTGCCAGCAGGGACTCCGCGGGGGGAGCCAAAAACATTCAGTACTTC. Encoded protein: CASRDSAGGAKNIQYF.

The chain couples TRBV20-1 to TRBJ1-1, with a weak D call TRBD1 (6 bases). Germline CDR1 and CDR2: DFQATT and SNEGSKA (reference sequence). With 3 bases removed from V and 2 bases from J, the gap between germline ends came to 13 bases. This CDR3 has 14 residues. The CDR3, as DNA: TGCAGTGCTAGGGCAGGGGAGTATAACACTGAAGCTTTCTTT. The encoded protein is CSARAGEYNTEAFF.

This clonotype occurred a few times. V is TRBV4-1 and J is TRBJ1-2; D perhaps matches TRBD1 (6 bases). V was trimmed by 1 base and J by 3 bases, leaving 9 bases between them. CDR1 MGHRA and CDR2 YSYEKL come from the germline V gene. The length of the CDR3 is 14 residues. The CDR3 region is CASSQAQGHYGYTF. For the CDR3, the DNA is TGCGCCAGCAGCCAAGCACAGGGACACTATGGCTACACCTTC.

The V gene is TRBV2, the J gene TRBJ1-6; no definite D call. Trimming pared 6 bases from V and 9 bases from J, leaving 12 bases between. Germline V gene sequence: CDR1 SNHLY, CDR2 FYNNEI. The CDR3 covers 13 residues. The CDR3 region is CASREAASSPLHF. The CDR3 coding sequence is TGTGCCAGCAGAGAGGCAGCCTCTTCACCCCTCCACTTT.

This chain joins TRBV28 and TRBJ2-7; D is tentatively TRBD1 or TRBD2 (5 bases each). Deletions cut 1 base from V and 7 bases from J, with 14 bases between. The CDR3 length is 14 residues. The germline CDR1 and CDR2 sequences are MDHEN and SYDVKM. Here the CDR3 DNA reads TGTGCCAGCAGTTTATTGGCAGGGAGCCATGAGCAGTACTTC. This encodes CASSLLAGSHEQYF. Drawing the rest from reference TRBV28 and TRBJ2-7, the complete variable domain is DVKVTQSSRYLVKRTGEKVFLECVQDMDHENMFWYRQDPGLGLRLIYFSYDVKMKEKGDIPEGYSVSREKKERFSLILESASTNQTSMYLCASSLLAGSHEQYFGPGTRLTVT.

V is TRBV5-1 and J is TRBJ2-1; tentatively, D is TRBD1 or TRBD2 (6 bases each). The CDR3 covers 14 residues. Germline CDR1 is SGHRS and CDR2 is YFSETQ. Trimming pared 6 bases from V and 7 bases from J, leaving 17 bases between. DNA for the CDR3: TGCGCCAGCACGGAGGGGGAGATGAAAAATGAGCAGTTCTTC. Its protein is CASTEGEMKNEQFF.

This clonotype came up many times. This chain uses TRBV24-1 with TRBJ2-5; 9 bases line up with TRBD1. Germline lookup yields CDR1 KGHDR and CDR2 SFDVKD. CDR3 length: 17 residues. V dropped 2 bases and J dropped 11; count of bases not matched to a gene: 17. The CDR3 spells CATSDWRIRDRVYEQYF. The CDR3 DNA reads TGTGCCACCAGTGATTGGCGCATCCGGGACAGGGTGTATGAGCAGTACTTC.

This clonotype was seen a handful of times. The genes are TRBV20-1 and TRBJ1-2, with no clear D. This CDR3 region has 11 residues. Trimming left V 7 bases short and J 2 bases short, with 8 bases between. The germline V gene has CDR1 DFQATT and CDR2 SNEGSKA (reference sequence). CDR3 protein: CSVATNYGYTF. CDR3 coding DNA: TGCAGTGTTGCCACGAACTATGGCTACACCTTC.

The V gene is TRBV6-5, the J gene TRBJ2-7; 12 nucleotides line up with TRBD2. There are 15 residues in the CDR3. Germline loops: CDR1 MNHEY, CDR2 SVGAGI. J lost 2 bases, V lost 5 bases, and 4 bases had no gene match. The CDR3 is CASSVTSGSPYEQYF. In DNA form, the CDR3 reads TGTGCCAGCAGTGTGACTAGCGGGAGTCCCTACGAGCAGTACTTC.

There are a few counts of this clonotype. The chain recombines TRBV6-5 with TRBJ2-7; 10 nucleotides match TRBD2. Germline CDR1 MNHEY, CDR2 SVGAGI. This CDR3 has 15 residues. The ends lost 5 bases at V and 2 bases at J; junction bases unmatched: 6. For the CDR3, the DNA is TGTGCCAGCAGTAAGACTAGCGGGTCTGCCTACGAGCAGTACTTC. It yields the protein CASSKTSGSAYEQYF.

The chain joins TRBV10-3 to TRBJ1-1; 7 nucleotides match TRBD1. J gave up 7 bases and V 4 bases, and 6 bases lay outside the gene matches. Germline CDR1 and CDR2: ENHRY and SYGVKD. CDR3 length equals 13 residues. CDR3 coding DNA: TGTGCCATCAGTGGAGGGGGCGCAGGTGAAGCTTTCTTT. Amino acid sequence: CAISGGGAGEAFF.

J is TRBJ1-2 and V is TRBV20-1; no firm D call. Germline-derived CDR1 and CDR2 are DFQATT and SNEGSKA (reference sequence). Trimming left V 1 base short and J 4 bases short, with 10 bases between. The CDR3 runs to 13 residues. The CDR3 DNA sequence: TGCAGTGCTAGAGGACCTCGCGCCTATGGCTACACCTTC. It translates to CSARGPRAYGYTF.

This rearrangement joins TRBV12-3 or TRBV12-4 to TRBJ1-4; 7 bases map to TRBD1. The CDR3 extends over 14 amino acids. The junction had 5 bases not matched to a gene; V was cut back by 6 bases and J by 4 bases. CDR3 DNA sequence: TGTGCCAGCAGCCCGGGACAGCGTAATGAAAAACTGTTTTTT. Translating it yields CASSPGQRNEKLFF.

The gene calls are TRBV6-5 and TRBJ2-7; D possibly corresponds to TRBD2 (5 bases). V lost 0 bases, J lost 1 base, and 19 bases lay in between. This CDR3 contains 18 residues. In germline, CDR1 is MNHEY, CDR2 SVGAGI. CDR3 in amino acids: CASSYSRASRVGSYEQYF. DNA for the CDR3: TGTGCCAGCAGTTACTCGAGGGCTTCGAGGGTAGGATCCTACGAGCAGTACTTC.